A selection of T cell receptor beta chains follows, all from one sample in a study of blood T cell repertoires in COVID-19. Libraries were prepared by immunoSEQ multiplex PCR; TCRdb keeps only in-frame clonotypes and omits some of them. The sample has around 270,000 clones, around 92% seen once. The material sequenced was peripheral blood. The receptors were gathered from a person in their late teens or twenties with COVID-19, enrolled during active disease. CDR3s include the opening cysteine and the closing phenylalanine or tryptophan. A D gene is named only where the DNA matches it firmly. Clone size is shown for a subset of rows, as once, few, many or a class of expanded clone.

CDR3nt	CDR3aa	v_gene	d_gene	abundance	j_gene	len
TGTGCCAGCAGCTTGGTAAGCGGACTGAACACTGAAGCTTTCTTT	CASSLVSGLNTEAFF	TRBV5-5	-	-	TRBJ1-1	15
TGCGCCAGGCGGACAGGGACGCTAAATAGCAATCAGCCCCAGCATTTT	CARRTGTLNSNQPQHF	TRBV5-1	TRBD1	-	TRBJ1-5	16
TGTGCCAGCATCCTTGACAGGCTCTCCTACAATGAGCAGTTCTTC	CASILDRLSYNEQFF	TRBV2	-	-	TRBJ2-1	15
TGCGCCAGCAGCTTGTTTCCAGGTAGTAATCAGCCCCAGCATTTT	CASSLFPGSNQPQHF	TRBV5-1	-	-	TRBJ1-5	15
TGTGCCAGCTCGGCGGGGAATAGCAATCAGCCCCAGCATTTT	CASSAGNSNQPQHF	TRBV18	-	-	TRBJ1-5	14
TGTGCCAGCAGCCTAGGGGAGGGGACCACTAGCACAGATACGCAGTATTTT	CASSLGEGTTSTDTQYF	TRBV7-3	TRBD2	-	TRBJ2-3	17
TGTGCCAGCAGTTACGGGCTCTCCTACGAGCAGTACTTC	CASSYGLSYEQYF	TRBV6-5	-	-	TRBJ2-7	13
TGTGCCAGCAGTCTTCCCGGGACAGGGAAAAACGAGCAGTACTTC	CASSLPGTGKNEQYF	TRBV6-5	TRBD1	-	TRBJ2-7	15
TGTGCCAGCAGCCACACAGGGCATCAGTACGAGCAGTACTTC	CASSHTGHQYEQYF	TRBV7-8	-	few	TRBJ2-7	14
TGTGCCAGCAGTCCCGGGACAGACTTTGTCTATGGCTACACCTTC	CASSPGTDFVYGYTF	TRBV2	TRBD1	-	TRBJ1-2	15
TGCGCCAGCAGCTTCGACAGGGGGGCGAGAGGTGCCACAGATACGCAGTATTTT	CASSFDRGARGATDTQYF	TRBV5-1	TRBD1	-	TRBJ2-3	18
TGTGCCAGCAGCCCCGGACAGGGGATCTCTGGAAACACCATATATTTT	CASSPGQGISGNTIYF	TRBV5-4	TRBD1	once	TRBJ1-3	16
TGTGCCAGTAGTATGGACAGGAACTATGGCTACACCTTC	CASSMDRNYGYTF	TRBV19	TRBD1	-	TRBJ1-2	13
TGTGCCAGCATCGAAGAACGAGGCACAGATACGCAGTATTTT	CASIEERGTDTQYF	TRBV28	-	-	TRBJ2-3	14
TGCGCCAGCAGCTCTCAAGGGGGTGGGGGCACAGATACGCAGTATTTT	CASSSQGGGGTDTQYF	TRBV5-1	-	-	TRBJ2-3	16
TGTGCCAGCAGGGGCGTCCAGCCCCAGCATTTT	CASRGVQPQHF	TRBV6-4	-	-	TRBJ1-5	11
TGTGCCAGCAGTTACTCGAATTGGCGGGGCCTGGAGACCCAGTACTTC	CASSYSNWRGLETQYF	TRBV6-2/TRBV6-3	-	-	TRBJ2-5	16
TGTGCCAGCAGCTCAGGGACAGGGAGGGGGAACACTGAAGCTTTCTTT	CASSSGTGRGNTEAFF	TRBV11-2	TRBD1	-	TRBJ1-1	16
TGTGCCAGCAGCGTAGGAGGGGGCGAGCAGTACTTC	CASSVGGGEQYF	TRBV9	-	-	TRBJ2-7	12
TGTGCCAGCAGTGAACTGAAGGGGGTCGGTTATTCACCCCTCCACTTT	CASSELKGVGYSPLHF	TRBV6-1	-	-	TRBJ1-6	16
TGCGCCAGCAGCTACTCCGGACAGGGGGCGGGAGATACGCAGTATTTT	CASSYSGQGAGDTQYF	TRBV5-1	TRBD1	-	TRBJ2-3	16
TGTGCCAGCAGTTTATTTGCGGTTATGAACACTGAAGCTTTCTTT	CASSLFAVMNTEAFF	TRBV28	-	-	TRBJ1-1	15
TGTGCCACCGGGGACAGGGGTAAACCAGCCCAGCATTTT	CATGDRGKPAQHF	TRBV24-1	TRBD1	once	TRBJ1-5	13
TGTGCCAGCTCACCTACTAGAGGGCAGCCCCAGCATTTT	CASSPTRGQPQHF	TRBV18	-	-	TRBJ1-5	13
TGTGCCAGTAGTATAGATCTGCGGGGCGAGCAGTTCTTC	CASSIDLRGEQFF	TRBV19	-	few	TRBJ2-1	13
TGTGCCAGCAGCTTCGCTAGCGGGCTCACCTACGAGCAGTACTTC	CASSFASGLTYEQYF	TRBV11-2	TRBD2	-	TRBJ2-7	15
TGTGCCACCAGTGATGGACTAGCGGGAGGTGTTGAGACCCAGTACTTC	CATSDGLAGGVETQYF	TRBV24-1	TRBD2	-	TRBJ2-5	16
TGTGCCAGCAGCATGACAGGGATGGAACAGCCCCAGCATTTT	CASSMTGMEQPQHF	TRBV5-5	TRBD1	-	TRBJ1-5	14
-	CASVGTGNTGELFF	TRBV21-1	-	-	TRBJ2-2	14
TGCAGCGTTGAACAGGGCTTCATAGATACGCAGTATTTT	CSVEQGFIDTQYF	TRBV29-1	-	-	TRBJ2-3	13
TGTGCCAGCAGCCAAGGACTAGCGGGAGGTCAAGATACGCAGTATTTT	CASSQGLAGGQDTQYF	TRBV3-1/TRBV3-2	TRBD2	-	TRBJ2-3	16
TGTGCCAGCAGAGGAGGTGCCTCCTACGAGCAGTACTTC	CASRGGASYEQYF	TRBV7-2	-	-	TRBJ2-7	13
TGTGCCAGCAAGATCTCAGGGGGCTCTGGAAACACCATATATTTT	CASKISGGSGNTIYF	TRBV6-5	TRBD1	-	TRBJ1-3	15
TGTGCCAGCTCACCTGTAGGACAGGGGGCGAGTCAGCCCCAGCATTTT	CASSPVGQGASQPQHF	TRBV18	TRBD1	-	TRBJ1-5	16
TGTGCCAGCAGTCAGGAGGTCCGGGATGAGCAGTTCTTC	CASSQEVRDEQFF	TRBV3-1/TRBV3-2	-	-	TRBJ2-1	13
TGTGCCAGCACCGATAGGAGTAATGAAAAACTGTTTTTT	CASTDRSNEKLFF	TRBV21-1	-	once	TRBJ1-4	13
TGCAGTGCTAGCCTCCTCTATGGCTACACCTTC	CSASLLYGYTF	TRBV20-1	-	-	TRBJ1-2	11
TGTGCCAGCAGTTTTTTTGGGACAGAAGCTTTCTTT	CASSFFGTEAFF	TRBV27	-	-	TRBJ1-1	12
TGTGCCACCAGCGGTGACCCAGGGGCGATCCACGAGCAGTACTTC	CATSGDPGAIHEQYF	TRBV15	-	-	TRBJ2-7	15
TGTGCCAGCAGAAAAACAGGGGGAGCAACTAATGAAAAACTGTTTTTT	CASRKTGGATNEKLFF	TRBV6-6	TRBD1	-	TRBJ1-4	16
TGTGCCAGCAGCTTAGGGAGGTGGAGTGGGGGGTACCACGAGCAGTACTTC	CASSLGRWSGGYHEQYF	TRBV13	-	-	TRBJ2-7	17
TGTGCCAGCAGCCAGGGACTAGCAGTATATGACGAGCAGTACTTC	CASSQGLAVYDEQYF	TRBV14	TRBD2	-	TRBJ2-7	15
TGTGCCAGCAGCAATGGAGGCACAGATACGCAGTATTTT	CASSNGGTDTQYF	TRBV21-1	-	-	TRBJ2-3	13